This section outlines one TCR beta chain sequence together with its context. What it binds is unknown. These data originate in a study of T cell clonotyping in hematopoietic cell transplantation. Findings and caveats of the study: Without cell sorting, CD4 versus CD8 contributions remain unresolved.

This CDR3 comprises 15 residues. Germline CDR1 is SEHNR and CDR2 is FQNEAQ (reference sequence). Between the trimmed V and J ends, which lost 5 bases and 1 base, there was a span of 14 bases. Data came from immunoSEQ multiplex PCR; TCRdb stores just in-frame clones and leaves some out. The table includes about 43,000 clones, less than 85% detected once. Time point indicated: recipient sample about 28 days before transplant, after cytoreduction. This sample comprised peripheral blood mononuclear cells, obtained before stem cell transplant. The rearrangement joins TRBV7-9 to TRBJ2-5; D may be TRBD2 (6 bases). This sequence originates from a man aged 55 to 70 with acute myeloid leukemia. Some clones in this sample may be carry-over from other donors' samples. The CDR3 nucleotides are TGTGCCAGCAGCCCCCTTGGAGGGGCCCAAGAGACCCAGTACTTC. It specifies CASSPLGGAQETQYF.